Each of the 25 T cell receptor beta chains below was sequenced from the same sample in a study of PD-1 blockade in classical Hodgkin lymphoma (dated by TCRdb to the early 2020s). In light of the paper, this sample's time point label describes: cycle 1 day 1 (C1D1), immediately before nivolumab initiation. Relapse after autologous stem cell transplantation had occurred in all trial patients, and cohorts A, B and C were distinguished by prior brentuximab vedotin exposure. A Miltenyi CD4+ T cell isolation kit was used for magnetic negative selection to purify CD4+ T cells from thawed PBMCs. The protocol used for the library was the immunoSEQ multiplex PCR assay. The table comes from immuneACCESS by way of TCRdb, which keeps in-frame sequences with V and J called. Part of the clones is missing from these tables; in studies checked, under half for an unresolved V gene and the rest for unknown reasons. The sample includes about 27,000 clones, with 60% to 85% observed a single time. Just under 2.5% of the sample belongs to the ten largest clones.

Here the sequenced sample was CD4+ T cells from blood, taken at baseline. The source of these receptors is a human donor with classical Hodgkin lymphoma.

In this sample, this clone turned up a few times. The V call is TRBV6-6, the J call TRBJ2-5; D gene uncertain. Germline V gene sequence: CDR1 MNHNY, CDR2 SVGAGI (reference sequence). Trimming took 2 bases from V and 5 from J, leaving 6 bases between them. CDR3 length: 12 residues. The CDR3 is CASSYMGETQYF. The CDR3 nucleotides read TGTGCCAGCAGTTACATGGGTGAGACCCAGTACTTC.

V and J are TRBV6-5 and TRBJ2-7; D is perhaps TRBD1 (6 bases). There are 14 residues in the CDR3. V was pared by 6 bases and J by 0 bases, with 12 bases between. The germline CDR1 and CDR2 sequences are MNHEY and SVGAGI. CDR3 loop: CASRGAGLSYEQYF. The CDR3 DNA reads TGTGCCAGCAGGGGGGCAGGGCTCTCCTACGAGCAGTACTTC.

There are a few counts of this clone. The chain links TRBV7-2 to TRBJ1-1; no firm D call. CDR1 and CDR2 from the germline V gene are SGHTA and FQGNSA. The V and J ends lost 4 bases and 3 bases respectively, with 6 bases between them. This CDR3 region has 12 residues. This CDR3 reads CASSYDDTEAFF. CDR3 bases: TGTGCCAGCAGCTACGACGACACTGAAGCTTTCTTT.

This chain connects TRBV11-2 to TRBJ1-2; 8 bases fit TRBD1. CDR1 and CDR2 (germline): SGHAT, FQNNGV. J gave up 8 bases and V 8 bases, and 13 bases lay outside the gene matches. The CDR3 extends over 14 amino acids. DNA of the CDR3: TGTGCCAGCCGTCCCGGGGGCAGGGGGCAAGGCTACACCTTC. Encoded protein: CASRPGGRGQGYTF.

The gene calls are TRBV11-3 and TRBJ1-2, with TRBD1 matching 7 bases. Losses at the gene ends were 5 bases for V and 4 bases for J; bases not matched to a gene: 10. This CDR3 is built from 15 residues. Germline CDR1 SGHNT, CDR2 YENEEA. The CDR3 DNA sequence: TGTGCCAGCAGCCATCCCGACAGGGTAAGCTATGGCTACACCTTC. Translation gives CASSHPDRVSYGYTF.

The chain couples TRBV5-8 to TRBJ1-1, with 7 bases matching TRBD1. Trimming at V came to 4 bases and at J to 2 bases, leaving 14 bases not matched to a gene. The CDR3 loop spans 17 amino acids. Germline lookup yields CDR1 SGHTS and CDR2 YDEGEE. CDR3 residues: CASSTDGLTGQNTEAFF. The CDR3, as DNA: TGTGCCAGCAGCACGGACGGACTGACAGGGCAAAACACTGAAGCTTTCTTT. Looking up the rest from reference TRBV5-8 and TRBJ1-1 gives the full variable domain: EAGVTQSPTHLIKTRGQQATLRCSPISGHTSVYWYQQALGLGLQFLLWYDEGEERNRGNFPPRFSGRQFPNYSSELNVNALELEDSALYLCASSTDGLTGQNTEAFFGQGTRLTVV.

This rearrangement joins TRBV10-1 to TRBJ2-1, with D unresolved. V lost 4 bases, J lost 0 bases, and 16 bases lay in between. The CDR3 is 17 amino acids. Germline V CDR1 and CDR2: WNHNN, SYGVQD (reference sequence). The chain's CDR3 is CASSGRGDRISYNEQFF. As DNA, the CDR3 is TGCGCCAGCAGTGGCCGCGGAGACCGAATCTCCTACAATGAGCAGTTCTTC.

This sequence joins TRBV7-3 and TRBJ2-2; the D is unclear. Germline values: CDR1 SGHTA, CDR2 FQGTGA. This CDR3 has 15 amino acids. Deletions cut 2 bases from V and 1 base from J, with 8 bases between. The CDR3 bases are TGTGCCAGCAGCTTACAGGCAGAGAACACCGGGGAGCTGTTTTTT. Its translation: CASSLQAENTGELFF.

This chain uses TRBV6-1 with TRBJ2-3; a weak D match, TRBD2 (6 bases). Germline assignment: CDR1 MNHNS and CDR2 SASEGT. V dropped 2 bases and J dropped 0 bases, with 15 bases sitting between them. The CDR3 consists of 17 residues. The CDR3 is CASSERPTSPSTDTQYF. CDR3 in DNA: TGTGCCAGCAGTGAACGCCCCACTAGCCCAAGCACAGATACGCAGTATTTT.

This clone is a singleton in its sample. The rearrangement links TRBV27 to TRBJ2-5; TRBD2 aligns across 8 bases. Germline assignment: CDR1 MNHEY and CDR2 SMNVEV (reference sequence). With V trimmed by 6 bases and J by 4 bases, 13 bases remained unmatched. The length of the CDR3 is 16 residues. The DNA of the CDR3 is TGTGCCAGCAGCCTCACCGGACTAGCTGGGGGAGAGACCCAGTACTTC. Translated: CASSLTGLAGGETQYF.

V gene TRBV11-3 combines with J gene TRBJ2-7, with a tentative D call TRBD1 (5 bases). Trimming left V 1 base short and J 6 bases short, with 10 bases between. Germline V gene lookup returns CDR1 SGHNT and CDR2 YENEEA. CDR3 length: 13 residues. CDR3 sequence reads: CASSLAGWGEQYF. The CDR3 nucleotides are TGTGCCAGCAGCTTAGCAGGGTGGGGCGAGCAGTACTTC.

The genes are TRBV4-2 and TRBJ1-2, with D unresolved. Looked up from germline, CDR1 is LGHNA and CDR2 is YNFKEQ. The CDR3 has 15 residues. The V end lost 1 base, the J end lost 4 bases, and 13 bases lay between the germline ends. The CDR3 sequence: CASSQVPRVAYGYTF. CDR3 DNA: TGTGCCAGCAGCCAAGTACCAAGGGTCGCCTATGGCTACACCTTC.

This clone turned up a few times. V gene TRBV6-1 combines with J gene TRBJ1-5; perhaps TRBD1 as D (5 bases). V lost 6 bases to trimming and J lost 5 bases, with 11 bases between them. Germline V gene sequence: CDR1 MNHNS, CDR2 SASEGT. This CDR3 has 13 amino acids. This CDR3 is CASSRDGYQPQHF. The DNA for the CDR3 is TGTGCCAGCAGCCGGGACGGCTATCAGCCCCAGCATTTT.

The chain has TRBV5-1 and TRBJ2-7; 7 bases line up with TRBD1. Trimming took 4 bases from V and 6 from J; bases not matched to a gene: 10. The CDR3 contains 14 residues. The germline V gene has CDR1 SGHRS and CDR2 YFSETQ. The CDR3 loop is CASSHGTVGSEQYF. CDR3 nucleotide sequence: TGCGCCAGCAGCCACGGGACAGTGGGCAGCGAGCAGTACTTC.

The chain links TRBV29-1 to TRBJ2-3, with D possibly TRBD2 on 7 matching bases. Trimming removed 1 base at V and 7 bases at J, with 24 bases between. The CDR3 covers 17 residues. Per germline, CDR1 SQVTM and CDR2 ANQGSEA. The chain's CDR3 is CSVEGGGGHKFDNTQYF. CDR3 DNA sequence: TGCAGCGTTGAAGGGGGCGGGGGCCATAAGTTTGATAATACGCAGTATTTT.

The chain joins TRBV7-3 to TRBJ2-1, with D unclear. Germline lookup yields CDR1 SGHTA and CDR2 FQGTGA. The CDR3 has 12 residues. The ends were cut back, 3 bases at V and 6 bases at J, with 6 bases in the middle. The CDR3 spells CASSFSGNEQFF. The CDR3 DNA is TGTGCCAGCAGCTTTAGTGGCAATGAGCAGTTCTTC.

The chain recombines TRBV13 with TRBJ2-1; possibly TRBD1 for D (5 bases). The germline CDR1 and CDR2 sequences are PRHDT and FYEKMQ (reference sequence). V was clipped by 7 bases and J by 4 bases, with 8 bases between them. CDR3 length: 12 residues. The CDR3 DNA reads as TGTGCCAGCAACAGGCTTTACAATGAGCAGTTCTTC. This translates into CASNRLYNEQFF.

This clone has only a few counts. The chain carries TRBV6-1 and TRBJ1-1; 12 bases match TRBD1. CDR3 length: 15 residues. V shed 10 bases and J 10 bases; nucleotides not matched to a gene: 16. From germline, CDR1 is MNHNS and CDR2 SASEGT. The DNA for the CDR3 is TGTGCCACGCATCGGTCGGGACAGGGGGCGAAGGTAGCTTTCTTT. Protein sequence: CATHRSGQGAKVAFF.

The chain has TRBV30 and TRBJ1-1; 9 nucleotides agree with TRBD1. Germline V gene lookup returns CDR1 GTSNPN and CDR2 SVGIG (reference sequence). J was trimmed by 8 bases and V by 2 bases; bases with no gene match: 3. CDR3 size: 12 residues. The DNA of the CDR3 is TGTGCCTGGAGTCAGGGGACAGGGGAAGCTTTCTTT. This sequence encodes CAWSQGTGEAFF.

CDR3 sequence reads: CASSEYGGKNIQYF. CDR3 DNA: TGTGCCAGCAGTGAATATGGGGGGAAAAACATTCAGTACTTC. The V gene is TRBV25-1, the J gene TRBJ2-4; D perhaps matches TRBD2 (6 bases). This CDR3 is 14 amino acids long. Germline V CDR1 and CDR2: MGHDK, SYGVNS. V shed 0 bases and J shed 4 bases, with 7 bases lying between them.

The chain joins TRBV7-7 to TRBJ2-1; 11 bases align to TRBD2. The CDR3 sequence is 14 residues long. The V gene end was trimmed by 5 bases and the J gene end by 7 bases; junction bases not matched to a gene: 4. Germline assignment: CDR1 SSHAT and CDR2 FNYEAQ (reference sequence). CDR3 bases: TGTGCCAGCAGCCTTACTAGCGGGGGAAATGAGCAGTTCTTC. Amino acid sequence: CASSLTSGGNEQFF.

The chain joins TRBV7-2 to TRBJ2-1; 7 positions match TRBD1. J was trimmed by 15 bases and V by 4 bases; bases with no gene match: 6. Germline CDR1 is SGHTA and CDR2 is FQGNSA. The CDR3 covers 11 residues. CDR3 coding DNA: TGTGCCAGCAGCTATGGACAGGAAACGTTCTTC. Its translation: CASSYGQETFF.

The count of this clone is one. V and J are TRBV2 and TRBJ2-5; TRBD2 matches 14 bases. Germline V gene sequence: CDR1 SNHLY, CDR2 FYNNEI. V was clipped by 4 bases and J by 2 bases; unmatched bases: 3. The CDR3 consists of 16 residues. The CDR3 nucleotides are TGTGCCAGCAGTGGTTGGACTAGCGGGGGGCAAGAGACCCAGTACTTC. Its translation is CASSGWTSGGQETQYF.

This clone was recorded a few times. CDR3 in amino acids: CRSDFNYGYTF. The DNA of the CDR3 is TGCAGAAGCGACTTTAACTATGGCTACACCTTC. The chain employs TRBV20-1 and TRBJ1-2, with D uncertain. This CDR3 spans 11 amino acids. Germline V gene sequence: CDR1 DFQATT, CDR2 SNEGSKA (reference sequence).

This clone was seen a few times. The chain is built from TRBV6-6 and TRBJ1-6; TRBD1 might be the D (5 bases). Trimming pared 2 bases from V and 13 bases from J, leaving 21 bases between. The CDR3 has 16 residues. In germline, CDR1 is MNHNY, CDR2 SVGAGI (reference sequence). Written as DNA, the CDR3 is TGTGCCAGCAGTTACGTCCAGGGACCTCTCACCTCCCCCCTCCACTTT. Translating it yields CASSYVQGPLTSPLHF.